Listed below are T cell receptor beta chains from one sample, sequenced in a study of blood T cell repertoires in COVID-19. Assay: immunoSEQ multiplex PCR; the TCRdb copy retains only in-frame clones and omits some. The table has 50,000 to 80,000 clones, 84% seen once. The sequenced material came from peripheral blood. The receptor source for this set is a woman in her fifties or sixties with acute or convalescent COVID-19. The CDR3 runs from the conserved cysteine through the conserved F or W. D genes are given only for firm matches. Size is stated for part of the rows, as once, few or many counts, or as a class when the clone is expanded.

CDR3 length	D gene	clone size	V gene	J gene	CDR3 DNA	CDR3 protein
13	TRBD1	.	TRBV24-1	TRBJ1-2	TGTGCCACCAGTGAAGGGACAGGGGTTGGCTACACCTTC	CATSEGTGVGYTF
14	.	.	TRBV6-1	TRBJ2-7	TGTGCCAGCAGTGAAACATCAGTCTCCTACGAGCAGTACTTC	CASSETSVSYEQYF
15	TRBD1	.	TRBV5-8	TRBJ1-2	TGTGCCAGCAGCATCGGACAGGCGGCGACATATGGCTACACCTTC	CASSIGQAATYGYTF
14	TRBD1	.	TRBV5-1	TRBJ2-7	TGCGCCAGCAGCTTTGACAGGGGGAGTTACGAGCAGTACTTC	CASSFDRGSYEQYF
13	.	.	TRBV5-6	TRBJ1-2	TGTGCCAGCAGCCTACAGGGTACCGATGGCTACACCTTC	CASSLQGTDGYTF
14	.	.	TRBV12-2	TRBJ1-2	TGTGCAAGTCCCCCCCCGAGCAAGTCTTATGGCTACACCTTC	CASPPPSKSYGYTF
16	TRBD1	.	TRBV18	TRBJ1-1	TGTGCCAGCTCACGGGACAGGGAGCTTATGAACACTGAAGCTTTCTTT	CASSRDRELMNTEAFF
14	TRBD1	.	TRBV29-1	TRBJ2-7	TGCAGCGCCACCGGGACAGGGAGCTCCTACGAGCAGTACTTC	CSATGTGSSYEQYF
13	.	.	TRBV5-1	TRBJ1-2	TGCGCCAGCAGCGTGGGGAGGGCCTATGGCTACACCTTC	CASSVGRAYGYTF
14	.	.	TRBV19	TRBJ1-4	TGTGCCAGTAGTATAGGGCCGTCTAATGAAAAACTGTTTTTT	CASSIGPSNEKLFF
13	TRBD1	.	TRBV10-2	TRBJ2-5	TGCGCCAGCAGTGCGAACAGGGGGCAGACCCAGTACTTC	CASSANRGQTQYF
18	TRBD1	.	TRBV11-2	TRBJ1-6	TGTGCCAGCAGCTTAGCAGGGGGCGACGGACTTCTCAATTCACCCCTCCACTTT	CASSLAGGDGLLNSPLHF
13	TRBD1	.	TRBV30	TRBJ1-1	TGTGCCGGCACGACAGGGATGAACACTGAAGCTTTCTTT	CAGTTGMNTEAFF
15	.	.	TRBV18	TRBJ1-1	TGTGCCAGCTCACCAACTAAACAGGGGAACACTGAAGCTTTCTTT	CASSPTKQGNTEAFF
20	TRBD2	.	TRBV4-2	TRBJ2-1	TGTGCCAGCAGCCAAGATCCCCTCTCCTCCGGGACTAGCGGGGGGTCTGAGCAGTTCTTC	CASSQDPLSSGTSGGSEQFF
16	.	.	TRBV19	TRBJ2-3	TGTGCCACTACTAACCGGGGGGCCTTCGCACCAGATACGCAGTATTTT	CATTNRGAFAPDTQYF
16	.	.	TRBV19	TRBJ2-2	TGTGCCAGTAGTATAGAGGGCGGGGTGAACACCGGGGAGCTGTTTTTT	CASSIEGGVNTGELFF
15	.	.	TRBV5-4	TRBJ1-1	TGTGCCAGCAGCTTGGGAGCGAGGGGAGGCACTGAAGCTTTCTTT	CASSLGARGGTEAFF
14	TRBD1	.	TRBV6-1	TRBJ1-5	TGTGCCAGCAGTGAATGGACAGGGAATCAGCCCCAGCATTTT	CASSEWTGNQPQHF
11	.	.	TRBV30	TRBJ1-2	TGTGCCTGGAGTCAAGGAGATGGCTACACCTTC	CAWSQGDGYTF
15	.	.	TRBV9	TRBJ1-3	TGTGCCAGCAGCGTAGAAGGGGTCACTGGAAACACCATATATTTT	CASSVEGVTGNTIYF
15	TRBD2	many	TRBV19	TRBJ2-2	TGTGCCAGTAGGGGAGGGTACCCGAACACCGGGGAGCTGTTTTTT	CASRGGYPNTGELFF
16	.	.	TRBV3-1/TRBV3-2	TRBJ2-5	TGTGCCAGCAGCCAAGCAGGAGCAGGGATAGAAAAGACCCAGTACTTC	CASSQAGAGIEKTQYF
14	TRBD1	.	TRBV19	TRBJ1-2	TGTGCCAGTAGGACGGGACAGCGTAACTATGGCTACACCTTC	CASRTGQRNYGYTF
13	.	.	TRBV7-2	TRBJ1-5	TGTGCCAGCAGCTTAGATTCGGAGGGAGCCCAGCATTTT	CASSLDSEGAQHF
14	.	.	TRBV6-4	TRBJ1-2	TGTGCCAGCAGTGACTCGTCCTCTTCAGGTGGCTACACCTTC	CASSDSSSSGGYTF
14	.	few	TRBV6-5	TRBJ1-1	TGTGCCAGCTTCCGGGGGGGGCGGAACACTGAAGCTTTCTTT	CASFRGGRNTEAFF
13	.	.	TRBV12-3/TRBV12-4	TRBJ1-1	TGTGCCAGCAGTTTAGGGCCAAACACTGAAGCTTTCTTT	CASSLGPNTEAFF
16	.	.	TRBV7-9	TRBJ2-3	TGTGCCAGCAGCTTAAGTTTTAAGGGGAGCACAGATACGCAGTATTTT	CASSLSFKGSTDTQYF
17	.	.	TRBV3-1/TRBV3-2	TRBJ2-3	TGTGCCAGCAGCCAAGATCGGGGGGCAGGGATGAAAGATACGCAGTATTTT	CASSQDRGAGMKDTQYF
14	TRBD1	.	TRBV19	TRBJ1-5	TGTGCCAGTAGTAGGGACAGTATCAATCAGCCCCAGCATTTT	CASSRDSINQPQHF
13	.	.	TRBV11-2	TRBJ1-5	TGTGCCAGCAGCTTCGGGGGCAATCAGCCCCAGCATTTT	CASSFGGNQPQHF
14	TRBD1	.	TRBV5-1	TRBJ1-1	TGCGCCAGCAAAGTAGGGACAGAGAACACTGAAGCTTTCTTT	CASKVGTENTEAFF
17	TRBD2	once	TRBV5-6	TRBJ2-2	TGTGCCAGCAGCGAGACTAGCGGGGGATCCGACACCGGGGAGCTGTTTTTT	CASSETSGGSDTGELFF
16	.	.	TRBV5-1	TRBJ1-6	TGCGCCAGCAGTCGCACAGGGTCCGGGTCAAATTCACCCCTCCACTTT	CASSRTGSGSNSPLHF
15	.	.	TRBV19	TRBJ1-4	TGTGCCAGTAGTCCACAGGGCCCAGCTAATGAAAAACTGTTTTTT	CASSPQGPANEKLFF
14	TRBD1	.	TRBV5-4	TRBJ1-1	TGTGCCAGCAGCTTGGGGGACAGTAACACTGAAGCTTTCTTT	CASSLGDSNTEAFF